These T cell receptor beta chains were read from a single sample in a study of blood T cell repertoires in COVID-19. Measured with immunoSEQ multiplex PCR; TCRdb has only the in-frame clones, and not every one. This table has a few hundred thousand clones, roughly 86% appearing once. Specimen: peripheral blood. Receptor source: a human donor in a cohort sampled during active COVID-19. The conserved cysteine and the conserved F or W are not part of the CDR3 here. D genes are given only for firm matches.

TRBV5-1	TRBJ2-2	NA	ASSSGRATGGELF
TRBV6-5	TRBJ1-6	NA	ASNLRGGDNSPLH
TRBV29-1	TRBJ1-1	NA	SVEEGPGGTEAF
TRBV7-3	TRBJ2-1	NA	ASSLDRNNEQF
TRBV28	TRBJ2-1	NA	ASSPPGDWYNEQF
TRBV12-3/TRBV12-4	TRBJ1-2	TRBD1	AAFGTGEEGYT
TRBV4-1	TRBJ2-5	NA	ASSQGKPLGGETQY
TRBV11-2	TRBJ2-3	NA	ASSLDRSTDTQY
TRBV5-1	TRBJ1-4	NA	ASSLAGIGDEKLF
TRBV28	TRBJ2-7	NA	ASSLQRENHEQY
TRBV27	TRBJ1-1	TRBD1	ASSDTGTGTFPLEAF
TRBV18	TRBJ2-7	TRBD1	ASSQQGSSYEQY
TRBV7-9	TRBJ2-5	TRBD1	ASSSRDRGLETQY
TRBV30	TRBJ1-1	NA	AWNPSVNTEAF
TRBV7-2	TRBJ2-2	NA	ASSSQGTGELF
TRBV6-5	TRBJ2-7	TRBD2	ASRGGLARNEQY
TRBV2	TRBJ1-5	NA	ASSARKNQPQH
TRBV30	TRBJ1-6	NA	AWNRDNSPLH
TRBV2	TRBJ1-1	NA	ASRTALNTEAF
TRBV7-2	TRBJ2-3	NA	ASSLMIYSDTQY
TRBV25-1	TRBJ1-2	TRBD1	ASSGGSGGGYT
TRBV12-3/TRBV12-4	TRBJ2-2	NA	ASSRLADGELF
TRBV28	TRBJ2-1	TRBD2	ASSSRPGTSGRAYNEQF
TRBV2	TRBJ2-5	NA	ASRRWETQY
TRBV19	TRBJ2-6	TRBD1	ASSPGQGAPGANVLT
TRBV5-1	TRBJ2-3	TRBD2	ASSPLGRETTDTQY
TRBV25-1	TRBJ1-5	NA	ASSERGDSNQPQH